A selection of T cell receptor beta chains follows, all from one sample in a study of yellow fever vaccine responses in identical twins. Using its own MiXCR run on the RT-PCR reads, TCRdb lists one record per CDR3 protein. Here the sample spans about 23,000 distinct CDR3 sequences, roughly 73% being singletons. This specimen was T cells from blood (PBMCs), unsorted or a sorted subset (not recorded which), taken before or after yellow fever vaccination (not recorded which). Source of these receptors: a woman between 18 and 29 years old who received the yellow fever vaccine. Each CDR3 is given with its conserved first and last residue. A D gene is named only where the DNA matches it firmly. Part of the rows lack a size; the others show once, few, many or a class for expanded clones.

j_call d_call v_call clone_size cdr3_aa cdr3_nt
TRBJ1-1 NA TRBV7-9 few CASSLLTEAFF TGTGCCAGCAGCCTTCTCACTGAAGCTTTCTTT
TRBJ2-1 NA TRBV6-4 NA CASSDRVGTPYNEQFF TGTGCCAGCAGTGACAGGGTGGGGACTCCTTACAATGAGCAGTTCTTC
TRBJ2-7 NA TRBV7-2 NA CASSLATEQYF TGTGCCAGCAGCTTAGCGACCGAGCAGTACTTC
TRBJ2-1 NA TRBV11-2 NA CASSLVRRQFF TGTGCCAGCAGCTTAGTAAGACGGCAGTTCTTC
TRBJ2-3 TRBD2 TRBV4-2 NA CASSPRLAGTTDTQYF TGTGCCAGCAGCCCGAGACTAGCGGGGACCACAGATACGCAGTATTTT
TRBJ2-3 NA TRBV24-1 NA CATGGIGFAADTQYF TGTGCCACCGGAGGGATCGGGTTCGCGGCAGATACGCAGTATTTT
TRBJ1-6 NA TRBV18 NA CASSTYNSPLHF TGTGCCAGCTCAACATATAATTCACCCCTCCACTTT
TRBJ2-5 TRBD1 TRBV15 NA CATSSNDRGRLETQYF TGTGCCACCAGCAGCAACGACAGGGGGCGCTTAGAGACCCAGTACTTC
TRBJ2-7 NA TRBV29-1 NA CSVDLSGEPYEQYF TGCAGCGTGGACCTCTCAGGGGAACCCTACGAGCAGTACTTC
TRBJ2-7 NA TRBV13 NA CASSRTAMYEQYF TGTGCCAGCAGCCGGACTGCCATGTACGAGCAGTACTTC
TRBJ2-2 TRBD2 TRBV11-3 NA CASSFELAGGTGELFF TGTGCCAGCAGCTTCGAACTAGCGGGAGGCACCGGGGAGCTGTTTTTT
TRBJ2-1 NA TRBV10-1 NA CASSEDGVGQFF TGCGCCAGCAGCGAGGACGGAGTGGGCCAATTCTTC
TRBJ1-2 NA TRBV5-4 NA CASRAAGGPYGYGYTF TGTGCCAGCAGGGCCGCGGGGGGCCCCTATGGGTATGGCTACACCTTC
TRBJ2-7 NA TRBV5-4 NA CASSLGGRPYEQYF TGTGCCAGCAGCTTGGGCGGGCGCCCCTACGAGCAGTACTTC
TRBJ2-5 TRBD1 TRBV29-1 NA CSVDRQGVGETQYF TGCAGCGTTGATAGGCAGGGGGTAGGGGAGACCCAGTACTTC
TRBJ1-2 TRBD1 TRBV11-1 NA CASSLSSRQGMDGYTF TGTGCCAGCAGCTTATCCTCCCGACAGGGTATGGATGGCTACACCTTC
TRBJ2-3 NA TRBV11-3 NA CASSLGPLDTDTQYF TGTGCCAGCAGCTTAGGTCCGTTAGACACAGATACGCAGTATTTT
TRBJ2-1 NA TRBV20-1 NA CSAPDLGNEQFF TGCAGTGCACCGGACCTGGGGAATGAGCAGTTCTTC
TRBJ2-2 TRBD2 TRBV20-1 NA CSARDSFTSGRSTGELFF TGCAGTGCTAGGGACTCGTTCACTAGCGGGAGAAGTACCGGGGAGCTGTTTTTT
TRBJ2-1 NA TRBV2 NA CASSAGGLGENEQFF TGTGCCAGCAGTGCTGGCGGCCTGGGCGAGAATGAGCAGTTCTTC
TRBJ2-1 NA TRBV7-9 NA CASSPMGTDHYNEQFF TGTGCCAGCAGCCCGATGGGGACGGATCACTACAATGAGCAGTTCTTC
TRBJ1-2 NA TRBV29-1 NA CSALPPGSYGYTF TGCAGCGCGCTTCCGCCGGGGAGTTATGGCTACACCTTC
TRBJ2-4 NA TRBV6-1 once CASKNLAKNIQYF TGTGCCAGCAAGAATCTAGCCAAAAACATTCAGTACTTC
TRBJ2-7 NA TRBV27 once CASSLGKTPGAGEQYF TGTGCCAGCAGTTTGGGGAAGACCCCAGGGGCAGGTGAGCAGTACTTC